Presented here are 5 T cell receptor beta chains from one specimen sequenced in a study of Ad26.COV2.S vaccination and SARS-CoV-2 variants. Treatment denoted: approximately 18 received Ad26.COV2.S at low or high dose, single or two shots; about 5 received placebo; per-sample allocation not given. The samples were gathered on day 63 after the first injection of vaccine or placebo. The repertoire was sequenced with immunoSEQ multiplex PCR; TCRdb's copy has only in-frame clones and lacks some. The data contain 200,000 to 300,000 clones, around 89% of them seen just once; the ten biggest clones take up over 8.5%. The sample here was peripheral blood, taken in a trial of Ad26.COV2.S vaccine versus placebo. These receptors were obtained from a person between 18 and 65 years old who received the Ad26.COV2.S COVID-19 vaccine or a placebo.

In its sample, this clone was seen once. V gene TRBV6-5 combines with J gene TRBJ2-5, with 8 positions matching TRBD2. The CDR3 covers 13 residues. V was clipped by 8 bases and J by 5 bases; unmatched bases: 7. Germline CDR1 is MNHEY and CDR2 is SVGAGI. The CDR3 protein is CASRGGIEETQYF. CDR3 nucleotides: TGTGCCAGCCGGGGGGGCATCGAGGAGACCCAGTACTTC.

The chain uses TRBV6-6 and TRBJ1-5; D not resolved. Germline loops: CDR1 MNHNY, CDR2 SVGAGI (reference sequence). There are 13 residues in the CDR3. The V and J ends lost 0 bases and 7 bases respectively, with 7 bases between them. The CDR3 reads CASSYSGEQPQHF. In DNA, the CDR3 is TGTGCCAGCAGTTACTCGGGAGAACAGCCCCAGCATTTT.

The rearrangement joins TRBV7-2 to TRBJ1-5; TRBD1 agrees at 9 bases. Germline V lookup: CDR1 SGHTA, CDR2 FQGNSA. V was clipped by 4 bases and J by 6 bases; unmatched bases: 10. The CDR3 has 16 amino acids. The CDR3 DNA follows: TGTGCCAGCAGCTCTACCGGGACAGGGTACAGTCAGCCCCAGCATTTT. It specifies CASSSTGTGYSQPQHF.

The genes are TRBV29-1 and TRBJ1-1; D gene uncertain. Germline V gene sequence: CDR1 SQVTM, CDR2 ANQGSEA. This CDR3 region has 12 residues. V lost 4 bases and J lost 1, with 7 bases in between. CDR3 region: CSVGPGNTEAFF. The CDR3 DNA reads as TGCAGCGTTGGGCCAGGGAACACTGAAGCTTTCTTT.

The rearrangement joins TRBV28 to TRBJ2-7; D gene uncertain. CDR3 length: 14 amino acids. Trimming took 6 bases from V and 2 from J, leaving 14 bases between them. CDR1 is MDHEN and CDR2 is SYDVKM in the germline V gene. The CDR3 DNA reads as TGTGCCAGCAGGCAGACACTGGTACCCTACGAGCAGTACTTC. The encoded protein is CASRQTLVPYEQYF. The whole variable domain, filled in from reference TRBV28 and TRBJ2-7, reads DVKVTQSSRYLVKRTGEKVFLECVQDMDHENMFWYRQDPGLGLRLIYFSYDVKMKEKGDIPEGYSVSREKKERFSLILESASTNQTSMYLCASRQTLVPYEQYFGPGTRLTVT.